Listed here is a single T cell receptor beta chain. It has no known antigen specificity. No much larger clone is present one base from it, and per-base qualities are unavailable. Each collaborating institution followed its own protocols to collect whole blood in K2EDTA tubes. Collaborator samples were shipped for TCRbeta analysis as frozen whole blood, isolated PBMCs, or DNA extracted from either sample type. These data come from a study of blood T cell repertoires in COVID-19 (dated by TCRdb to 2020 to 2021). A note on the overall study: Samples from collaborators originated in the United States, Italy and Spain and spanned both the acute and convalescent phases of COVID-19. The material from the prospective study consisted of cDNA or gDNA derived from T cells, B-cell-depleted T cells, or PBMCs. The sample metadata nearly always contained a de-identified subject ID, COVID-19 status, age in years and sex. Deeply sampled blood TCRbeta repertoires from subjects exposed to, actively infected with, or recovered from COVID-19 were included in the dataset. The repertoires were released in a freely available public database meant as a resource for research on the immune response to SARS-CoV-2. Where available, HLA class I and class II types were obtained from metadata supplied by the sample provider rather than from assay-based typing. The samples were drawn from the first 160 participants of the ongoing ImmuneRACE study and from 1,254 subjects provided by 6 global collaborators.

CDR1 LGHNA and CDR2 YSLEER are derived from the germline V gene. The CDR3 runs 15 amino acids, cysteine and phenylalanine included. Solely the CDR3 DNA is kept, with 45 bases framed from the first base. V is shortened by 0 bases, J by 5 bases, and the region joining them spans 13 bases. On the study overall, not on this receptor specifically: How much clinical and demographic metadata was included differed by source and by participant, and the metadata was provided uncurated.

TCRbeta CDR3 regions were amplified from genomic DNA using the immunoSEQ Assay, a bias-controlled multiplex PCR. The original pipeline was this. Nucleated cell counts per sample were estimated from amplification of reference gene primers within the assay. To quantify the absolute abundance of each unique TCRbeta CDR3 rearrangement, sequence reads were collapsed and filtered. For each sample, productive Simpson clonality was calculated as the square root of Simpson's diversity index across productive rearrangements. TCRdb obtained this table from immuneACCESS and retained in-frame rearrangements with V and J assigned. These tables miss some clones; where compared with another copy, unresolved V genes account for less than half of the shortfall, and the remainder is unexplained. D and trimming come from the DNA, and the V and J calls and clone size come from that table. The sample table shows about 160,000 clones, and approximately 80% are seen once. Clones ranked in the top ten supply approximately 10% of the sample.

The receptor chain draws on TRBV4-3 and TRBJ2-5, with TRBD1 perhaps the D gene, on 6 matching bases. Sample: peripheral blood. This TCR came from a human donor in a cohort sampled during active COVID-19. CDR3 sequence: CASSQERQGYETQYF. The DNA sequence follows: TGCGCCAGCAGCCAAGAGCGGCAGGGGTACGAGACCCAGTACTTC.